Detailed here is one TCR beta chain. A 5'RACE reaction primed in the constant segment made cDNA libraries of TCR alpha and TCR beta, and these carried sample barcodes and UMIs. MiXCR, applied by TCRdb to the 5' RACE reads, yields one record per CDR3 protein. The sample shows about 110,000 distinct CDR3 sequences, 22% of them seen only once. CDR3 length equals 14 residues. V lost 1 base and J 8 bases, leaving 11 bases between the germline ends. Germline CDR1 is MGHDK and CDR2 is SYGVNS. The data were taken from a study of T-cell memory formation after mild COVID-19. The chain has TRBV25-1 and TRBJ1-4; the D is unclear. Input material: PBMCs or a T cell subset sorted from them (not recorded which). This clonotype was obtained from a man between 18 and 29 years old who had mild COVID-19 (a few samples of this study predate the infection). Cell type and time point are not known. The CDR3 spells CASSEFRVSEKLFF. For the CDR3, the DNA is TGTGCCAGCAGTGAATTTAGGGTTAGCGAAAAACTGTTTTTT. Supplemented by reference TRBV25-1 and TRBJ1-4, the full variable domain reads EADIYQTPRYLVIGTGKKITLECSQTMGHDKMYWYQQDPGMELHLIHYSYGVNSTEKGDLSSESTVSRIRTEHFPLTLESARPSHTSQYLCASSEFRVSEKLFFGSGTQLSVL.